Listed here is a single T cell receptor beta chain. This entry is derived from a study of cytomegalovirus exposure and HLA in healthy donors. With V trimmed by 2 bases and J by 2 bases, 3 bases remained unmatched. The CDR3 sequence is 15 residues long. Looked up from germline, CDR1 is MDHEN and CDR2 is SYDVKM. This PCR relied on a set of 60 Vbeta primers and 13 Jbeta primers. Method: immunoSEQ multiplex PCR; TCRdb's copy keeps in-frame clones and lacks some. The data contain about 130,000 clones, roughly 75% of them singletons. Material: PBMCs. The receptor was derived from a woman in her fifties or sixties in good health and CMV-seronegative. The chain uses TRBV28 and TRBJ2-3, with 8 bases aligning to TRBD2. The CDR3 protein is CASSLLAGPTDTQYF. CDR3 in DNA: TGTGCCAGCAGTTTACTAGCGGGCCCCACAGATACGCAGTATTTT. Supplemented by reference TRBV28 and TRBJ2-3, the full variable domain reads DVKVTQSSRYLVKRTGEKVFLECVQDMDHENMFWYRQDPGLGLRLIYFSYDVKMKEKGDIPEGYSVSREKKERFSLILESASTNQTSMYLCASSLLAGPTDTQYFGPGTRLTVL.